In its sample, the clone carrying this T cell receptor beta chain was seen many times. Its target is unknown. This record comes from a study of CD8+CD57+ T cells in acquired aplastic anemia. Overall study results and limits: Patients and controls shared about 30 CD8+ CDR3 sequences.

Profiles of TCR beta VDJ and CDR3 were generated from a genomic DNA template. From the reads, TCRdb called clonotypes with MiXCR, one entry per CDR3 protein. The sample holds 180,000 or so distinct CDR3 sequences, approximately 48% seen once. Germline assignment: CDR1 MGHDK and CDR2 SYGVNS. This CDR3 region has 14 residues. Trimming stripped 3 bases from V and 1 base from J, with 7 bases between. Only patients with CD8+CD57+ cell expansion on flow cytometry were chosen for sequencing. At the time of blood sampling, patients had not yet received any therapy. This chain uses TRBV25-1 with TRBJ1-5; D remains unclear. The sequence derives from a human donor with aplastic anemia. The sequencing input was sorted CD4+, CD8+, or CD8+CD57+ T cells (not recorded which) from PBMCs. Here the CDR3 reads CASSEPGSNQPQHF. CDR3 coding DNA: TGTGCCAGCAGTGAGCCCGGGAGCAATCAGCCCCAGCATTTT.